Included here is one T cell receptor (beta chain) sequence, with context. Its antigen remains unidentified. The sample belongs to a study of T cell clones after liver transplantation. On the study more broadly: Tolerance: complete withdrawal held at least one year, liver enzymes staying within twice normal. Findings and caveats of the study: Compared with third party-reactive sequences, donor-reactive ones declined more, independent of withdrawal success. Post-transplant time points were not standardized, so conclusions are preliminary.

Libraries were prepared by immunoSEQ multiplex PCR; TCRdb keeps only in-frame clonotypes and omits some of them. The sample records 45,000 to 60,000 clones, roughly nine tenths being singletons. Thawed unstimulated PBMCs were FACS-sorted by CD3, CD4 and CD8 into two populations. V was clipped by 2 bases and J by 4 bases; unmatched bases: 11. The CDR3 sequence is 17 residues long. CDR1 is MDHEN and CDR2 is SYDVKM in the germline V gene. The chain joins TRBV28 to TRBJ2-7; 10 bases are a match to TRBD2. The material sequenced was CD8+ T cells from blood, taken 12 months after liver transplant. This receptor was obtained from a human patient who received a liver transplant. Some T cells could come from the graft donor. This CDR3 is CASSLQPPSGSWYEQYF. DNA for the CDR3: TGTGCCAGCAGTTTACAGCCTCCTAGCGGGAGTTGGTACGAGCAGTACTTC.